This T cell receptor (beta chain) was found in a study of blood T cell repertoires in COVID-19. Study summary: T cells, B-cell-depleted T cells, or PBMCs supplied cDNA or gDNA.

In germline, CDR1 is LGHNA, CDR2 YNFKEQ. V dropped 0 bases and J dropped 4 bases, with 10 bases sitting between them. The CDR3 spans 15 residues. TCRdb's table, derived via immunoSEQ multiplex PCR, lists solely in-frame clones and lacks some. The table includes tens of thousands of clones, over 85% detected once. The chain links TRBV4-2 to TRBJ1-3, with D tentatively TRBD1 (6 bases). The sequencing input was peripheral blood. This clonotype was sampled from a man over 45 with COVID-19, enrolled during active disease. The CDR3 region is CASSQDGGGGNTIYF. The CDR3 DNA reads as TGTGCCAGCAGCCAAGATGGGGGGGGCGGAAACACCATATATTTT.